The 18 T cell receptor beta chains below were found in one sample sequenced in a study of regulatory T cells in long-lasting Graves disease. The time point is: newly diagnosed GD, antithyroid drugs for less than 3 months. RNA extracted from PBMCs served as the sequencing template. Libraries of TCR beta came from iRepertoire HTBI primers plus Arm-PCR of CDR3 regions. Via MiXCR, TCRdb re-called the multiplex PCR reads, giving one row per CDR3 protein. There are more than 300,000 distinct CDR3 sequences in the sample; around 11% occur only once, and 18% lies in the top ten. The sample was also linked to a second study, of T cells in Graves' hyperthyroidism and ophthalmopathy.

The sequenced sample was peripheral blood mononuclear cells (PBMCs), obtained at new diagnosis, from a patient treated with antithyroid drugs. Source of these receptors: a woman aged 18-29 years with Graves disease.

This clonotype was seen many times. J is TRBJ2-5 and V is TRBV11-2; D is possibly TRBD1 (7 bases). Trimming shortened V by 3 bases and J by 4 bases, and 12 bases separated the two germline ends. There are 14 residues in the CDR3. Germline CDR1 and CDR2: SGHAT and FQNNGV. The CDR3 DNA sequence: TGTGCCAGCAGCTTCACAGGGGACTCAGAGACCCAGTACTTC. The encoded protein is CASSFTGDSETQYF.

This clonotype appeared many times. The gene calls are TRBV15 and TRBJ1-1; D perhaps matches TRBD1 (5 bases). The CDR3 length is 13 residues. The ends were cut back, 8 bases at V and 4 bases at J, with 14 bases in the middle. Germline CDR1 reads LNHNV; CDR2 reads YYDKDF (reference sequence). The CDR3 DNA reads as TGTGCCACCCGCCAACCAGGGTCCACTGAAGCTTTCTTT. Protein sequence: CATRQPGSTEAFF.

The sample holds many counts of this clonotype. V and J are TRBV6-1 and TRBJ1-1; D is possibly TRBD1 (6 bases). The germline V gene has CDR1 MNHNS and CDR2 SASEGT. The ends were cut back, 6 bases at V and 4 bases at J, with 12 bases in the middle. There are 13 residues in the CDR3. The CDR3 region is CASSSRGATEAFF. The CDR3 DNA reads as TGTGCCAGCAGCAGCAGGGGTGCCACTGAAGCTTTCTTT.

This clonotype occurred a few times. V is TRBV6-1 and J is TRBJ1-2, with TRBD1 identical over 8 bases. The germline V gene has CDR1 MNHNS and CDR2 SASEGT. J was trimmed by 3 bases and V by 10 bases; bases with no gene match: 4. The CDR3 runs to 12 residues. CDR3 DNA sequence: TGTGCCACGGGACAGGACTACTATGGCTACACCTTC. Translating it yields CATGQDYYGYTF.

This clonotype was found many times. This chain links TRBV27 with TRBJ1-2; D gene uncertain. The CDR3 totals 18 residues. The V gene's germline CDR1 is MNHEY and CDR2 SMNVEV (reference sequence). V was pared by 7 bases and J by 0 bases, with 24 bases between. This chain's CDR3 is CASTSRPGLLGANYGYTF. CDR3 in DNA: TGTGCCAGCACGTCGCGGCCGGGCCTCCTCGGGGCTAACTATGGCTACACCTTC.

This chain joins TRBV20-1 and TRBJ2-4; D possibly corresponds to TRBD2 (6 bases). The CDR3 extends over 16 amino acids. Germline CDR1 DFQATT, CDR2 SNEGSKA (reference sequence). V was cut by 2 bases and J by 0 bases, with 14 bases left in between. The CDR3 loop reads CSARFAGTVAKNIQYF. CDR3 DNA sequence: TGCAGTGCTAGATTCGCCGGGACTGTAGCCAAAAACATTCAGTACTTC.

The chain employs TRBV12-3 or TRBV12-4 and TRBJ2-7; D ambiguous. Trimming stripped 6 bases from V and 2 bases from J, with 20 bases between. This CDR3 contains 16 residues. DNA for the CDR3: TGTGCCAGCAGCCCACACCGACTGTCGACACCCTACGAGCAGTACTTC. Its translation: CASSPHRLSTPYEQYF.

This clonotype was observed many times. V gene TRBV9 combines with J gene TRBJ1-1, with D uncertain. This CDR3 is built from 16 residues. Germline CDR1 and CDR2: SGDLS and YYNGEE. V dropped 0 bases and J dropped 3 bases, with 15 bases sitting between them. The CDR3 reads CASSVGWSVEDTEAFF. The CDR3 DNA reads TGTGCCAGCAGCGTAGGATGGTCGGTGGAGGACACTGAAGCTTTCTTT.

The rearrangement joins TRBV28 to TRBJ2-5; 12 bases align to TRBD2. The CDR3 runs 17 residues. Germline V gene sequence: CDR1 MDHEN, CDR2 SYDVKM. V lost 5 bases, J lost 4 bases, and 11 bases stayed unmatched. CDR3 bases: TGTGCCAGCAGTCCCGTGGAGCTAGCGGGGGGGCCAGAGACCCAGTACTTC. As protein: CASSPVELAGGPETQYF.

This clonotype was recorded at least ten times. The chain has TRBV12-3 or TRBV12-4 and TRBJ1-2; TRBD1 aligns across 7 bases. Trimming removed 5 bases from V and 4 bases from J; junction bases left unmatched: 10. The CDR3 runs to 15 residues. The CDR3 nucleotides read TGTGCCAGCAGTGACAGACAGGGCCTTAGCTATGGCTACACCTTC. Translated, it gives CASSDRQGLSYGYTF.

The chain recombines TRBV24-1 with TRBJ2-1; no clear D. Deletions cut 2 bases from V and 8 bases from J, with 9 bases between. This CDR3 region has 13 residues. Germline CDR1 reads KGHDR; CDR2 reads SFDVKD. The CDR3 bases are TGTGCCACCAGTGATTCCCTCGGAGATGAGCAGTTCTTC. Protein: CATSDSLGDEQFF.

The chain combines TRBV20-1 with TRBJ2-2; either TRBD1 or TRBD2 may supply D (5 bases each). CDR3 size: 15 residues. V lost 4 bases and J lost 5, with 17 bases in between. Germline values: CDR1 DFQATT, CDR2 SNEGSKA (reference sequence). CDR3 DNA sequence: TGCAGTGCTAACTTGGGGACGAGGAAGACCGGGGAGCTGTTTTTT. Amino acids: CSANLGTRKTGELFF.

The chain recombines TRBV12-3 or TRBV12-4 with TRBJ1-5; possibly TRBD1 for D (5 bases). The CDR3 contains 14 residues. Trimming stripped 3 bases from V and 6 bases from J, with 12 bases between. The CDR3 is CASSLAGPPQPQHF. In DNA form, the CDR3 reads TGTGCCAGCAGTTTGGCAGGGCCCCCTCAGCCCCAGCATTTT.

In this sample, this clonotype turned up many times. The chain joins TRBV28 to TRBJ1-1; no clear D gene. Trimming removed 5 bases at V and 4 bases at J, with 17 bases between. CDR1 MDHEN and CDR2 SYDVKM come from the germline V gene. CDR3 length: 15 residues. The CDR3 region is CASSPPTGSTTEAFF. DNA for the CDR3: TGTGCCAGCAGTCCTCCCACCGGATCGACCACTGAAGCTTTCTTT.

The chain couples TRBV27 to TRBJ2-3, with 14 bases that match TRBD2. The CDR3 is 18 residues long. Germline CDR1 and CDR2: MNHEY and SMNVEV (reference sequence). V lost 4 bases and J lost 1; bases outside the gene matches: 7. The CDR3 region has the DNA TGTGCCAGCAGTTCCCGACTAGCGGGAGGGCAAGGCACAGATACGCAGTATTTT. This sequence encodes CASSSRLAGGQGTDTQYF.

At least ten counts were recorded for this clonotype. CDR3 sequence reads: CSARVLDSGDYGYTF. The CDR3 coding sequence is TGCAGTGCTAGAGTTCTAGACAGTGGGGACTATGGCTACACCTTC. The chain is built from TRBV20-1 and TRBJ1-2; TRBD1 might be the D (5 bases). There are 15 residues in the CDR3. CDR1 and CDR2 from the germline V gene are DFQATT and SNEGSKA (reference sequence). Trimming cost V 1 base and J 3 bases, with 15 bases left between them.

Worth noting for this clonotype: This clone may be a read error of a much larger clone one base away. Since the CDR3 does not end with the conserved phenylalanine or tryptophan, this likely comes from a read error. The chain employs TRBV6-1 and TRBJ2-3; perhaps TRBD2 as D (6 bases). The CDR3 length is 14 residues. Trimming took 4 bases from V and 2 from J, leaving 10 bases between them. Germline CDR1 reads MNHNS; CDR2 reads SASEGT. CDR3 sequence reads: CASSVGLLTDTQYL. The DNA for the CDR3 is TGTGCCAGCAGTGTGGGACTCCTCACAGATACGCAGTATCTT.

The gene calls are TRBV19 and TRBJ2-5; D may be TRBD1 or TRBD2 (6 bases each). CDR1 and CDR2 from the germline V gene are LNHDA and SQIVND (reference sequence). The V and J ends lost 2 bases and 2 bases respectively, with 9 bases between them. CDR3 length: 14 residues. CDR3 amino acids: CASSISGAQETQYF. The CDR3 DNA sequence: TGTGCCAGTAGTATATCGGGGGCGCAAGAGACCCAGTACTTC.